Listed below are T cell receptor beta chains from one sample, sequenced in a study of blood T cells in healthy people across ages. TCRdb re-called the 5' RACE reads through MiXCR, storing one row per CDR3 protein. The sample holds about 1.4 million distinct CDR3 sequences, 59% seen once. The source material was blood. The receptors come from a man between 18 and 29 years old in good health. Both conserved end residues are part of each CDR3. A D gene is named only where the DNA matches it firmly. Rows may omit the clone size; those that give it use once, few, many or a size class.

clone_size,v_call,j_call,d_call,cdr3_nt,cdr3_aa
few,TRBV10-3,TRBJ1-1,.,TGTGCCATCAGTGAGTCGGGGGGGCGAACTGAAGCTTTCTTT,CAISESGGRTEAFF
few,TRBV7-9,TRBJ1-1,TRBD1,TGTGCCAGCAGCAGAGACAGGGGGCGGTTCATGAACACTGAAGCTTTCTTT,CASSRDRGRFMNTEAFF
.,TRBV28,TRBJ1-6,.,TGTGCCAGCCGAAGGGGGGGATTACGCATTGATAATTCACCCCTCCACTTT,CASRRGGLRIDNSPLHF
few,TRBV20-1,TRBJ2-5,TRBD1,TGCAGTGCTAGAGATTGGCCCCGCAGGGGGAAGGAGACCCAGTACTTC,CSARDWPRRGKETQYF
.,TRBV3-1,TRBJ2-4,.,TGTGCCAGCAGCCAAGACGGGTCCATCCCCAAGGAGCAGTACTTC,CASSQDGSIPKEQYF
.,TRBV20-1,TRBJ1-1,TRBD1,TGCAGTGCTCCGGGACAGGGGAACACTGAAGCTTTCTTT,CSAPGQGNTEAFF
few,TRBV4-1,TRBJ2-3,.,TGCGCCAGCAGCAAGGCGGGGAGTGAGGGAGATACGCAGTATTTT,CASSKAGSEGDTQYF
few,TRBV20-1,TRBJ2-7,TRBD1,TGCAGTTCTCCGGGACAGTTCGACGAGCAGTACTTC,CSSPGQFDEQYF
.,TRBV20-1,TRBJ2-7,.,TGCAGTGCAACCAACCCCGGACGATCAACCTACGAGCAGTACTTC,CSATNPGRSTYEQYF
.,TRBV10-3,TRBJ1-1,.,TGTGCCATCAGTGGGCAGAACACTGAAGCTTTCTTT,CAISGQNTEAFF
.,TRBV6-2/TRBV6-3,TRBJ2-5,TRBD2,TGTGCCAGCAGTTCCGTCCGGACTAGGTCGAAAGAGACCCAGTACTTC,CASSSVRTRSKETQYF
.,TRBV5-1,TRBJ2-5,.,TGCGCCAGCAACTCGGTCGTTCGGGAGACCCAGTACTTC,CASNSVVRETQYF
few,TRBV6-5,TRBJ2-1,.,TGTGCCAGCAGTCGCGGGGACGTCAGCTCCTACAATGAGCAGTTCTTC,CASSRGDVSSYNEQFF
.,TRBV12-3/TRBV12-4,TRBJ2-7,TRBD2,TGTGCCAGCAGCCGACTAGCGGGAGGGCTAGGTGAGCAGTACTTC,CASSRLAGGLGEQYF
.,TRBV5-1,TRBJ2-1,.,TGCGCCAGCAGCTTGGGCCAGTCGGTCGATGAGCAGTTCTTC,CASSLGQSVDEQFF
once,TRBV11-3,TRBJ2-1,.,TGTGCCAGCAGCTCATATCCTTACGATGAGCAGTTCTTC,CASSSYPYDEQFF
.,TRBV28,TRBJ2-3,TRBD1,TGTGCCAGCAGTCCCCACAGGGGGCGCGGCACAGATACGCAGTATTTT,CASSPHRGRGTDTQYF
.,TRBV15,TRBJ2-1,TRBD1,TGTGCCACCAGCAGAGTTCTGGACAGGGACAATGAGCAGTTCTTC,CATSRVLDRDNEQFF
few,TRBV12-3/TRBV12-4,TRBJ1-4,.,TGTGCCAGCAGTAATCAGGGTCACAGACTGTTTTTT,CASSNQGHRLFF
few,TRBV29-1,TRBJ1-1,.,TGCAGCGTTGCACAGGGTATAGCTTTCTTT,CSVAQGIAFF
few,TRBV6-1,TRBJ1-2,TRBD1,TGTGCCAGCAGTGATCCTGGACAGGGTTCTCACTATAATGGCTACACCTTC,CASSDPGQGSHYNGYTF
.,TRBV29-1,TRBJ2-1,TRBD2,TGCAGCGTTACGTCGGGAGGGAATGACAATGAGCAGTTCTTC,CSVTSGGNDNEQFF
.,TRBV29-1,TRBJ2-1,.,TGCAGCGTTGTCCGGGAGTGGTACAATGAGCAGTTCTTC,CSVVREWYNEQFF
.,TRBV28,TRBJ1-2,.,TGTGCCAGCAGTTTTGGGAGGGAGACTAACTATGGCTACACCTTC,CASSFGRETNYGYTF
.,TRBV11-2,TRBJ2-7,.,TGTGCCAGCAGCTCCTTCGACGGGGGGACACTCTACGAGCAGTACTTC,CASSSFDGGTLYEQYF
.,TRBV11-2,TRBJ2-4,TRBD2,TGTGCCAGCAGCGCGCGACTAGCGGGTGAAAACATTCAGTACTTC,CASSARLAGENIQYF
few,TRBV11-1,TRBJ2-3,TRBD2,TGTGCCAGCAGCCCTCCTAGCGGGAGGCCGAGCACAGATACGCAGTATTTT,CASSPPSGRPSTDTQYF
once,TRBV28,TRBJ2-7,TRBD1,TGTGCCAGCAGTCCGACAGGGGGGCAGTACTTC,CASSPTGGQYF
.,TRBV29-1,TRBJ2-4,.,TGCAGCCCGATCGGACCGCAAGAGGCCCAGTACTTC,CSPIGPQEAQYF
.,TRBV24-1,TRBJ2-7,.,TGTGCCACCAGTGATTTAAGCGGGCCGGGGACAAGGTTTAGCTCCTACGAGCAGTACTTC,CATSDLSGPGTRFSSYEQYF
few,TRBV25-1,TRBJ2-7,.,TGTGCCAGCAGTCCAGTTCCGGGACCCAGTATGTACGAGCAGTACTTC,CASSPVPGPSMYEQYF
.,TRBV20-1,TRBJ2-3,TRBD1,TGCAGTGCTGGGACAGGGCTACCAGATACGCAGTATTTT,CSAGTGLPDTQYF
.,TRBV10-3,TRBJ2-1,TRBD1,TGTGCCATCAGTGAGTCCTATGGACAGGGCTACAATGAGCAGTTCTTC,CAISESYGQGYNEQFF
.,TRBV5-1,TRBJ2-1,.,TGCGCCAGCAGCTTGATTGGACAGAATGAGCAGTTCTTC,CASSLIGQNEQFF
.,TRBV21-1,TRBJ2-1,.,TGTGCCAGCAGCAAAATGGGCTCCTACAATGAGCAGTTCTTC,CASSKMGSYNEQFF
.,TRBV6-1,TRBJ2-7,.,TGTGCCAGCAGCGTTGGAGGGGTGGACTACGAGCAGTACTTC,CASSVGGVDYEQYF
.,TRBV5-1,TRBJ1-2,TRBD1,TGCGCCAGCAGCTTGGACGGAAACAGGGGTAGTGGCTACACCTTC,CASSLDGNRGSGYTF
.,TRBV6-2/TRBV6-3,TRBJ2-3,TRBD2,TGTGCCAGCAGTTTATTACTAGCGAGAGATACGCAGTATTTT,CASSLLLARDTQYF
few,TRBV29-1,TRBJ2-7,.,TGCAGCGTTGAAACTGTGAATACCTACGAGCAGTACTTC,CSVETVNTYEQYF
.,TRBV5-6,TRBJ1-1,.,TGTGCCAGCAGCTCCCGGGACTCACTATGGGGCACTGAAGCTTTCTTT,CASSSRDSLWGTEAFF
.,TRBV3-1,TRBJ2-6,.,TGTGCCAGCAGCCATTTCAGGGGCAGCCTTGACTCTGGGGCCAACGTCCTGACTTTC,CASSHFRGSLDSGANVLTF
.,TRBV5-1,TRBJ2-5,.,TGCGCCAGCAGCCTGCCGGGGTTAGCTGAGTACCAAGAGACCCAGTACTTC,CASSLPGLAEYQETQYF